The sequence of this T cell receptor beta chain was determined in a study of a mutant IDH1 vaccine in newly diagnosed glioma. Turning to the study itself: Vaccines were first given 4-6 weeks after radiotherapy alone, or with temozolomide cycles. Patients' prior therapy spanned radiotherapy, temozolomide, or both; most underwent both.

The assay was immunoSEQ multiplex PCR, and TCRdb's table has in-frame clones only and misses some. This table has 25,000 to 40,000 clones, roughly three quarters appearing once. As to time point: week 11, during vaccination. The vaccine gave 300 ug of a 20-mer mutant IDH1 peptide subcutaneously per dose. New WHO grade 3 or 4 astrocytomas that were IDH1-mutant and ATRX-lost had been found in donors. Concerning this clone: Its matching antigen is unknown.

Germline V gene data show CDR1 as MNHEY and CDR2 as SVGAGI. Trimming removed 5 bases from V and 0 bases from J, with 9 bases in between. This CDR3 is built from 14 residues. This sequence was found in a man aged 25-45 years with glioma. Specimen: PBMCs, collected from a glioma patient whose treatment included an IDH1 peptide vaccine. The genes are TRBV6-5 and TRBJ2-3; no clear D. DNA of the CDR3: TGTGCCAGCAGTCTGCGGATTAGCACAGATACGCAGTATTTT. The encoded protein is CASSLRISTDTQYF.